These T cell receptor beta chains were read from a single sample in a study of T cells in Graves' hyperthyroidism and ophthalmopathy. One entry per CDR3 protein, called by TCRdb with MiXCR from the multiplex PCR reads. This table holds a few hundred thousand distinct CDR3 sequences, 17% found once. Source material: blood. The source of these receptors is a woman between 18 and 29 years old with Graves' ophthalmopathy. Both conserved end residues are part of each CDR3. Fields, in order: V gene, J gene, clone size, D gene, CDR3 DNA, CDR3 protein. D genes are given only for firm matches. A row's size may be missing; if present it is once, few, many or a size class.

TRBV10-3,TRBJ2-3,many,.,TGTGCCATCGGGGGCGGGAAAAGCACAGATACGCAGTATTTT,CAIGGGKSTDTQYF
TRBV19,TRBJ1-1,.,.,TGTGCCAGTAGACTAACCCCAGGGAACACTGAAGCTTTCTTT,CASRLTPGNTEAFF
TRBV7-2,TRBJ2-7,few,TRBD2,TGTGCCAGCAGCTTAGACGGGACTAGCAACTCCTACGAGCAGTACTTC,CASSLDGTSNSYEQYF
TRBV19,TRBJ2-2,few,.,TGTGCCAGTATCAGATCCCAGGGGCGCACCGGGGAGCTGTTTTTT,CASIRSQGRTGELFF
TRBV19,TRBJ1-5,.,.,TGTGCCAGTGAGTCCCCGGGGCCCAACCAGCCCCAGCATTTT,CASESPGPNQPQHF
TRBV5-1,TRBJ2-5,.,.,TGCGCCAGCAATCCGGCAGGAACATCGAGCGGGACCCAGTACTTC,CASNPAGTSSGTQYF
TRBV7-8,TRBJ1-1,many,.,TGTGCCAGCAGCTTAGAAAGATGGTTCGAGAAGAACACTGAAGCTTTCTTT,CASSLERWFEKNTEAFF
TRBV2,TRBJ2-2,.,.,TGTGCCAGCAGAGGCAGGGTCACCGGGGAGCTGTTTTTT,CASRGRVTGELFF
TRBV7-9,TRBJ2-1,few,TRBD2,TGTGCCAGCAGCCCCCGGACTAGCGGGGCGACCTACAATGAGCAGTTCTTC,CASSPRTSGATYNEQFF
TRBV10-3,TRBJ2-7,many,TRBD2,TGTGCCATCAAGGAACTAGCGGGGACCTACGAGCAGTACTTC,CAIKELAGTYEQYF
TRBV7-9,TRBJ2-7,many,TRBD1,TGTGCCAGCAGCTCCCGGGACAGGGGATTCCACGAGCAGTACTTC,CASSSRDRGFHEQYF
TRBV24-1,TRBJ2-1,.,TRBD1,TGTGCCACCAGTGACCCCGTGGGGACAGGGCCCAATGAGCAGTTCTTC,CATSDPVGTGPNEQFF
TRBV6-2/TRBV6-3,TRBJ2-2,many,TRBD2,TGTGCCAGCGGGACTAGCGGGAGGGCCACCTTTTGGGAGCTGTTTTTT,CASGTSGRATFWELFF
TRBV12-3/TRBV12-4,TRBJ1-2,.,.,TGTGCCAGCACTACTCGCCAGGGGACCTATGGCTACACCTTC,CASTTRQGTYGYTF
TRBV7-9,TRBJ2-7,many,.,TGTGCCAGTTACGACGGAGGAGCTGCCGAGCAGTACTTC,CASYDGGAAEQYF
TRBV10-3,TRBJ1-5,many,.,TGTGCCATCAGTGAGGAGAGCAATCAGCCCCAGCATTTT,CAISEESNQPQHF
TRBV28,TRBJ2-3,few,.,TGTGCCAGCAGTATCACGTTGACAGATACGCAGTATTTT,CASSITLTDTQYF
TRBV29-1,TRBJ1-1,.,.,TGCAGCTTTCGCCCAGGGTACACTGAAGCTTTCTTT,CSFRPGYTEAFF
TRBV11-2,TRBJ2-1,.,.,TGTGCCAGCAGCTTCATCAGGGCCAATGAGCAGTTCTTC,CASSFIRANEQFF
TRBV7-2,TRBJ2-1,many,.,TGTGCCAGCAGCTTAGCGTCCGGCGACTACAATGAGCAGTTCTTC,CASSLASGDYNEQFF
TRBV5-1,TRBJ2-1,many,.,TGCGCCAGCAGAGCAGGGACAAGTTACAATGAGCAGTTCTTC,CASRAGTSYNEQFF
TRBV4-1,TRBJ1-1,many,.,TGCGCCAGCAGCCACCAGAACACTGAAGCTTTCTTT,CASSHQNTEAFF
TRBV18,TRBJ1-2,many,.,TGTGCCAGCTCAGACAGCGAGAACTATGGCTACACCTTC,CASSDSENYGYTF
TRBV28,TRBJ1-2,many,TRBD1,TGTGCCAGCACCTCCGGGACAGAATACTATGGCTACACCTTC,CASTSGTEYYGYTF
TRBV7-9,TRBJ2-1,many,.,TGTGCCAGCAGCCCACCGGACCAGGGGTTACCATTCGACTATGAGCAGTTCTTC,CASSPPDQGLPFDYEQFF
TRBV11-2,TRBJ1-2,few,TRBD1,TGTGCCAGCAGCCCGAGGACAGGGTTGGATGGCTACACCTTC,CASSPRTGLDGYTF
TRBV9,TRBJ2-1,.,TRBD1,TGTGCCAGCAGCGTAGCCTCGAGGACAGGCAATGAGCAGTTCTTC,CASSVASRTGNEQFF
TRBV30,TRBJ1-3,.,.,TGTGCCTGGGCGGAAGGGTCTTCTGGAAACACCATATATTTT,CAWAEGSSGNTIYF
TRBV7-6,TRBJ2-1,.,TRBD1,TGTGCCAGCAGCTCACCGGTGGACAGGGCCTCCCAAGGCTCCTACAATGAGCAGTTCTTC,CASSSPVDRASQGSYNEQFF
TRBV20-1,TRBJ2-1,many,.,TGCAGTGCTAGAGAACCTAGAGGGTACAATGAGCAGTTCTTC,CSAREPRGYNEQFF
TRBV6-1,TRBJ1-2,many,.,TGTGCCAGCAGTTTCAGGGGTGGCTACACCTTC,CASSFRGGYTF
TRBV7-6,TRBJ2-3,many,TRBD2,TGTGCCAGCAGCCGCATAGCGGGGGAGGATTTTGGTCCGCAGTATTTT,CASSRIAGEDFGPQYF
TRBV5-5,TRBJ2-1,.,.,TGTGCCAGCAGCTTGGTTTCAGGGGGGGCCTACAATGAGCAGTTCTTC,CASSLVSGGAYNEQFF
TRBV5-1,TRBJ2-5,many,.,TGCGCCAGCAGCCCCGGACAGTACCAAGAGACCCAGTACTTC,CASSPGQYQETQYF
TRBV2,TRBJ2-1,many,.,TGTGCCAGCACACAGATCTGGGGTAATGAGCAGTTCTTC,CASTQIWGNEQFF
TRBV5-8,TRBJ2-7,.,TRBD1,TGTGCCAGCAGCCCGTTCTACCGGGACAGTAACTCCGAGCAGTACTTC,CASSPFYRDSNSEQYF
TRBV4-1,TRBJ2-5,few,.,TGCGCCAGCAGCCAAGATGTCCTAGCACGACTGGGGGCAGAGACCCAGTACTTC,CASSQDVLARLGAETQYF
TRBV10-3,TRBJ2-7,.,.,TGTGCCATCACCGGCGGACAGAACTCCTACGAGCAGTACTTC,CAITGGQNSYEQYF
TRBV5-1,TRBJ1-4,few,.,TGCGCCAGCAGCTTGGACAGTTCAACTAATGAAAAACTGTTTTTT,CASSLDSSTNEKLFF
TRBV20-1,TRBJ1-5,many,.,TGCAGTGCTAGGACTTCGCAGGAAAATCAGCCCCAGCATTTT,CSARTSQENQPQHF
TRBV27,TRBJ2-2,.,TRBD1,TGTGCCAGCAGTTTACCGCCACCGGGACAGTACACCGGGGAGCTGTTTTTT,CASSLPPPGQYTGELFF
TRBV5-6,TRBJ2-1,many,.,TGTGCCAGCAGCCGATTCGAGCTATTGGGGAACAATGAGCAGTTCTTC,CASSRFELLGNNEQFF
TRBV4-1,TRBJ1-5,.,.,TGCGCCAGCAGCCAATTTGATAGGCAGCCCCAGCATTTT,CASSQFDRQPQHF
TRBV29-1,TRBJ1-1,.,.,TGCAGCGTTGGTGAACACTTGAACACTGAAGCTTTCTTT,CSVGEHLNTEAFF
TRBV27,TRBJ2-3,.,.,TGTGCCAGCAGTTTAGGGGGGGGGCTTTCAGATACGCAGTATTTT,CASSLGGGLSDTQYF
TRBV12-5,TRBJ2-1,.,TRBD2,TGTGCTAGTGGTTTGGTACTAGCGGGAGGGCCGGTTGAGCAGTTCTTC,CASGLVLAGGPVEQFF
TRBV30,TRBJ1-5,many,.,TGTGCCTGGAGTGTAGGAACGAATAGCAATCAGCCCCAGCATTTT,CAWSVGTNSNQPQHF
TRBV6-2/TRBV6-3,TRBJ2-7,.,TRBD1,TGTGCCAGCAGTTACTCTCTGGACAGGGCGGGCTACGAGCAGTACTTC,CASSYSLDRAGYEQYF
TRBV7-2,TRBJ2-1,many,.,TGTGCCAGCAGCTTAGACTTGGGCGAGCAGTTCTTC,CASSLDLGEQFF
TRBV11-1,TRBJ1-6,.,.,TGTGCCAGCAGCCCAGGACCAGGGGATTCACCCCTCCACTTT,CASSPGPGDSPLHF
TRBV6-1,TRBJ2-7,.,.,TGTGCCAGCAGCTTGGGGCAGACCACCTACGAGCAGTACTTC,CASSLGQTTYEQYF
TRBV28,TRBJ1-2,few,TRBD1,TGTGCCAGCAGTACAGGGGATGACTATGGCTACACCTTC,CASSTGDDYGYTF
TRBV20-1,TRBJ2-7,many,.,TGCAGTGCTAGAGTGCAGGAGAGCTCCTACGAGCAGTACTTC,CSARVQESSYEQYF